A selection of T cell receptor beta chains follows, all from one sample in a study of identical twins. TCRdb re-called the 5' RACE reads with MiXCR, one entry per CDR3 protein. The sample has roughly 1,500,000 distinct CDR3 sequences, 32% seen once. The specimen sequenced was cord blood. The source is a newborn girl in good health. Both conserved end residues are part of each CDR3.

j_call: TRBJ1-1; v_call: TRBV18; cdr3_aa: CASSLHGGRNTEAFF
j_call: TRBJ2-5; v_call: TRBV3-1; cdr3_aa: CASSQGIGEETQYF
j_call: TRBJ2-1; v_call: TRBV18; cdr3_aa: CASSVAGTGAYNEQFF
j_call: TRBJ2-3; v_call: TRBV4-2; cdr3_aa: CASSQGNSGGQDTQYF
j_call: TRBJ2-5; v_call: TRBV20-1; cdr3_aa: CSAGLPYNEQYF
j_call: TRBJ2-1; v_call: TRBV7-2; cdr3_aa: CASSLASFYEQFF
j_call: TRBJ1-2; v_call: TRBV20-1; cdr3_aa: CSARAGQHYDYTF
j_call: TRBJ1-3; v_call: TRBV3-1; cdr3_aa: CASTPPGSGNTIYF
j_call: TRBJ2-3; v_call: TRBV5-1; cdr3_aa: CASSVPPGLAGVSTDTQYF
j_call: TRBJ1-1; v_call: TRBV20-1; cdr3_aa: CSASYGTANTEAFF
j_call: TRBJ1-5; v_call: TRBV20-1; cdr3_aa: CSARARQALSNQPQHF
j_call: TRBJ1-1; v_call: TRBV20-1; cdr3_aa: CSARASGNTEAFF
j_call: TRBJ2-1; v_call: TRBV9; cdr3_aa: CASSVAAAAEQFF
j_call: TRBJ1-1; v_call: TRBV20-1; cdr3_aa: CSPRQANTEAFF
j_call: TRBJ1-2; v_call: TRBV20-1; cdr3_aa: CSARGTDYGYTF
j_call: TRBJ1-2; v_call: TRBV9; cdr3_aa: CASSVYRDGYTF
j_call: TRBJ1-5; v_call: TRBV27; cdr3_aa: CASSENPTDFDQPQHF
j_call: TRBJ2-1; v_call: TRBV4-1; cdr3_aa: CASGLSSVVYNEQFF
j_call: -; v_call: TRBV14; cdr3_aa: CASSQVGRAAYNGQYF
j_call: TRBJ2-4; v_call: TRBV5-1; cdr3_aa: CASSLGSGTSKNIQYF
j_call: TRBJ1-4; v_call: TRBV20-1; cdr3_aa: CSAGGRTNEKLFF
j_call: TRBJ2-1; v_call: TRBV19; cdr3_aa: CASSPLWVSWGANEQFF
j_call: TRBJ2-3; v_call: TRBV7-9; cdr3_aa: CASSFGLAGGSDTQYF
j_call: TRBJ2-5; v_call: TRBV20-1; cdr3_aa: CSATTGTKETQYF
j_call: TRBJ2-3; v_call: TRBV9; cdr3_aa: CASSVGLLGGTDTQYF
j_call: TRBJ2-1; v_call: TRBV20-1; cdr3_aa: CSARVGKPYNEQFF
j_call: TRBJ2-5; v_call: TRBV9; cdr3_aa: CASSIGYSKETQYF
j_call: TRBJ1-1; v_call: TRBV6-1; cdr3_aa: CASTRVEALNTEAFF
j_call: TRBJ1-5; v_call: TRBV20-1; cdr3_aa: CSARERNQPQHF
j_call: TRBJ2-1; v_call: TRBV5-1; cdr3_aa: CASSPSRGGGYNEQFF
j_call: TRBJ2-3; v_call: TRBV20-1; cdr3_aa: CSARGPAGGPDTQYF
j_call: TRBJ2-3; v_call: TRBV5-1; cdr3_aa: CASSLLLERDTDTQYF
j_call: TRBJ2-1; v_call: TRBV7-9; cdr3_aa: CASSYQGYNNEQFF